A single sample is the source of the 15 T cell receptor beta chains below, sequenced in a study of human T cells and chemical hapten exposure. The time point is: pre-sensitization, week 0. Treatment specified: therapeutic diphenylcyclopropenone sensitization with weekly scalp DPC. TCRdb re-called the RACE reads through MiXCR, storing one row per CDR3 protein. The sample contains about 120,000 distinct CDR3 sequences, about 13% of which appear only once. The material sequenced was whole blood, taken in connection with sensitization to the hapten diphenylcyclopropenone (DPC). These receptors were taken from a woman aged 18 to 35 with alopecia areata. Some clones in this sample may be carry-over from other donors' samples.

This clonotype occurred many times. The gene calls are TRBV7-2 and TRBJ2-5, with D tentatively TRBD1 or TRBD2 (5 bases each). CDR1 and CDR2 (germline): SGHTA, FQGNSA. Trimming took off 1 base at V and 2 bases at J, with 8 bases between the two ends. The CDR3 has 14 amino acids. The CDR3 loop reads CASSLGGLQETQYF. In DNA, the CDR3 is TGTGCCAGCAGCTTAGGGGGGTTACAAGAGACCCAGTACTTC.

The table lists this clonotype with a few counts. The CDR3 is CASSLSKDTQYF. CDR3 coding DNA: TGTGCCAGCAGTTTATCGAAAGATACGCAGTATTTT. The V and J genes are TRBV27 and TRBJ2-3, with no clear D. Germline V gene data show CDR1 as MNHEY and CDR2 as SMNVEV (reference sequence). The CDR3 spans 12 residues. The V gene lost 0 bases and the J gene lost 5 bases, with 3 bases spanning the gap.

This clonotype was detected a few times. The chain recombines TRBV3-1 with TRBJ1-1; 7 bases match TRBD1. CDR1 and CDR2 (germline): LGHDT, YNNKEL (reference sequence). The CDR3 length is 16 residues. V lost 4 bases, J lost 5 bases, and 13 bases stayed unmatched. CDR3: CASSLLSTGLRTEAFF. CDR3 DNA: TGTGCCAGCAGCCTACTTTCGACAGGGTTGAGGACTGAAGCTTTCTTT.

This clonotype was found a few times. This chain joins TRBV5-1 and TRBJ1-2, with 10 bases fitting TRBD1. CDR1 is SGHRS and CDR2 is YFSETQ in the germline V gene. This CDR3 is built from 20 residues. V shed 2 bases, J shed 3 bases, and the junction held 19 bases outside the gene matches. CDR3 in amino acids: CASSFDPRTGTGVVDYGYTF. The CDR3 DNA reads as TGCGCCAGCAGCTTCGATCCTCGCACCGGGACAGGGGTTGTAGACTATGGCTACACCTTC.

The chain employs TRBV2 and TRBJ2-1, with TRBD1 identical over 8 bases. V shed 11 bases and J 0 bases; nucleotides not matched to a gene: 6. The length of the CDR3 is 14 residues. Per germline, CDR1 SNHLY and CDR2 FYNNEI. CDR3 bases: TGTGCCGGAAGACAGGGGTCCTCCTACAATGAGCAGTTCTTC. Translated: CAGRQGSSYNEQFF.

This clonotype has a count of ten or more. Here the CDR3 reads CASSRRTRGVVQETQYF. Here the CDR3 DNA reads TGTGCCAGCAGCCGGCGGACTAGAGGGGTTGTCCAAGAGACCCAGTACTTC. The chain has TRBV3-1 and TRBJ2-5; the match to TRBD2 covers 7 bases. V lost 4 bases and J lost 1; bases outside the gene matches: 12. CDR3 length: 17 amino acids. Per germline, CDR1 LGHDT and CDR2 YNNKEL (reference sequence).

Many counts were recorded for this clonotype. For the CDR3, the DNA is TGCAGTGCCATAACCGACAGGCTCTATGGCTACACCTTC. Residues: CSAITDRLYGYTF. This chain uses TRBV20-1 with TRBJ1-2; D is possibly TRBD1 (6 bases). Deletions cut 6 bases from V and 4 bases from J, with 15 bases between. Germline-derived CDR1 and CDR2 are DFQATT and SNEGSKA (reference sequence). The CDR3 spans 13 residues.

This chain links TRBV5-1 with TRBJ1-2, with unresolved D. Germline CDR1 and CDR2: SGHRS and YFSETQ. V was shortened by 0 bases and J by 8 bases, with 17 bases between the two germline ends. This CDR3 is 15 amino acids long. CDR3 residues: CASSLAVGSLWGYTF. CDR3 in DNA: TGCGCCAGCAGCTTGGCCGTCGGAAGCCTTTGGGGCTACACCTTC.

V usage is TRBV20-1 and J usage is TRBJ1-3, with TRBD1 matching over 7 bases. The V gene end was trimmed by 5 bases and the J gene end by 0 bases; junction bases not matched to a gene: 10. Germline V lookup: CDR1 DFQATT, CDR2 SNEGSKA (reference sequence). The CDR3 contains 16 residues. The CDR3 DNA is TGCAGTGCTTCACAGGGGACACCGAACTCTGGAAACACCATATATTTT. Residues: CSASQGTPNSGNTIYF.

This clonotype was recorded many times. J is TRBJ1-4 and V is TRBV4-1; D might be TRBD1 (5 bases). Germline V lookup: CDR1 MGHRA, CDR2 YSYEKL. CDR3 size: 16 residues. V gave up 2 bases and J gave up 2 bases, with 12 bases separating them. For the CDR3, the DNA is TGCGCCAGCAGCCAAACGAGGGGAGCGACTAATGAAAAACTGTTTTTT. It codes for CASSQTRGATNEKLFF.

The CDR3 here is CATQLQGAGNTIYF. In DNA form, the CDR3 reads TGTGCCACCCAATTACAGGGGGCAGGAAACACCATATATTTT. The gene calls are TRBV6-5 and TRBJ1-3; TRBD1 aligns across 9 bases. Looked up from germline, CDR1 is MNHEY and CDR2 is SVGAGI. J was trimmed by 4 bases and V by 10 bases; bases with no gene match: 8. The length of the CDR3 is 14 residues.

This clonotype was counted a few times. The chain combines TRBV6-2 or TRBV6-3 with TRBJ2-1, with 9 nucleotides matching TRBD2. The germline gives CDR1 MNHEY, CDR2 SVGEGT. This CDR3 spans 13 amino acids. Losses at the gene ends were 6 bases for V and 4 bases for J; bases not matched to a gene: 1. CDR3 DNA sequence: TGTGCCAGCAGGACTAGCGGTTACAATGAGCAGTTCTTC. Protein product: CASRTSGYNEQFF.

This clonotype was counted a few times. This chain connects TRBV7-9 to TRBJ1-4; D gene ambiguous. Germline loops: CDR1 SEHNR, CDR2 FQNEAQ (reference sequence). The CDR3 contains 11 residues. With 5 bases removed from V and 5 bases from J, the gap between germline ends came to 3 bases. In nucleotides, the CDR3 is TGTGCCAGCAGCCAAAATGAAAAACTGTTTTTT. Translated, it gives CASSQNEKLFF.

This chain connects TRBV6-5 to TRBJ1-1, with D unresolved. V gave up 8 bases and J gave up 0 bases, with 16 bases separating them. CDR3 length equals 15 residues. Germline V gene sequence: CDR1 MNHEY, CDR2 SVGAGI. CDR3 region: CASSAGRNMNTEAFF. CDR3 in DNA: TGTGCCAGCTCCGCCGGACGGAATATGAACACTGAAGCTTTCTTT.

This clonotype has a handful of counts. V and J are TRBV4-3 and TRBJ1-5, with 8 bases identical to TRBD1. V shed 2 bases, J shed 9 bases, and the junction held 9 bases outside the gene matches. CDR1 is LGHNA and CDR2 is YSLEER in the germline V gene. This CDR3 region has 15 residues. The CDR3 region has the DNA TGCGCCAGCAGCCAAACTGACAGGGGAAGGTTGCCCCAGCATTTT. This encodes CASSQTDRGRLPQHF.